Sequencing of this T cell receptor (beta chain) was carried out in a study of T-cell reconstitution after alpha-beta-depleted transplantation in children. Researchers prepared the TCRbeta library using unique molecular identifiers, the study reports. TCRdb reanalysed the PCR reads using MiXCR and keeps one entry per CDR3 protein. The sample contains approximately 510,000 distinct CDR3 sequences, 15% to 20% of which appear only once. The CDR3 extends over 14 amino acids. Germline V CDR1 and CDR2: SGHRS, YFSETQ. Trimming left V 3 bases short and J 5 bases short, with 12 bases between. Sample: PBMCs from the stem cell graft donor, taken from the stem cell graft. This chain connects TRBV5-1 to TRBJ2-1, with D perhaps being TRBD1 or TRBD2 (5 bases each). This receptor was identified in a human donor who donated a stem cell graft to a child with acute lymphoblastic leukemia. The CDR3 region has the DNA TGCGCCAGCAGCTCTTGGGACCAGAACAATGAGCAGTTCTTC. It specifies CASSSWDQNNEQFF.